Described below is a single T cell receptor beta chain sequence and its context. Its antigen is still unknown. Germline CDR1 SGHRS, CDR2 YFSETQ. The trim removed 2 bases at V and 10 bases at J, leaving 11 bases unmatched. The CDR3 totals 16 residues. The sample belongs to a study of T-cell reconstitution after alpha-beta-depleted transplantation in children. Whole-study results and caveats: Surviving recipient cells, namely T cells and thymic progenitors, were the source of high day-60 TCRbeta diversity in some patients. Alpha-beta T cells about two months after transplant reportedly derived from several hundred expanded graft clones. A year had passed since transplant, and T-cell counts and diversity by then came mostly from newly produced T cells.

Library preparation (for TCRbeta) was performed with unique molecular identifiers. One entry per CDR3 protein, called by TCRdb with MiXCR from the PCR reads. Of about 980,000 distinct CDR3 sequences in the sample, less than 30% were seen once. Sequenced material: PBMCs, mostly from graft donor cells, taken 360 days after TCRalphabeta/CD19-depleted stem cell transplant. The clonotype comes from a boy under two years old who had a stem cell transplant for SCID, so the T cells may come from the graft donor. This chain joins TRBV5-1 and TRBJ2-1, with 11 bases lining up with TRBD1. CDR3 sequence: CASSLGTGTGGQEQFF. The DNA of the CDR3 is TGCGCCAGCAGCTTAGGAACCGGGACAGGGGGTCAGGAGCAGTTCTTC. Full variable domain (outside the CDR3, taken from reference TRBV5-1 and TRBJ2-1): KAGVTQTPRYLIKTRGQQVTLSCSPISGHRSVSWYQQTPGQGLQFLFEYFSETQRNKGNFPGRFSGRQFSNSRSEMNVSTLELGDSALYLCASSLGTGTGGQEQFFGPGTRLTVL.